The present T cell receptor (beta chain) was sequenced within a study of T-cell memory formation after mild COVID-19. Study-level results: Contracting CD4+ clones lay largely in CM and EM, with CD8+ ones residing in EMRA. Confirmation of SARS-CoV-2 specificity was lacking for second-wave clones peaking day 37. Clones that contracted from day 15 to 85 were balanced CD4/CD8, while later expanders leaned CD4+.

In TCRdb, the 5' RACE reads were re-called with MiXCR into one record per CDR3 protein. Of about 90,000 distinct CDR3 sequences in the sample, over 12% were seen once. Details on this clonotype: Its antigen is unknown.

The sequence was collected from a man aged 18 to 30 who had mild COVID-19 (a few samples of this study predate the infection). Cell type and time point are not known. Sequenced sample: PBMCs or a T cell subset sorted from them (not recorded which).

CDR3 bases: TGCGCCAGCAGCCAATTCCGGGCCCTAGGGGAGACCCAGTACTTC. As protein: CASSQFRALGETQYF. The V call is TRBV4-1, the J call TRBJ2-5; D gene uncertain. Germline V lookup: CDR1 MGHRA, CDR2 YSYEKL. The CDR3 length is 15 residues. V was pared by 2 bases and J by 5 bases, with 15 bases between.